What follows are 15 T cell receptor beta chains derived from one specimen sequenced in a study of spatial heterogeneity in lung cancer. TCRdb independently ran MiXCR on the 5' RACE reads; one entry per CDR3 protein. The sample yields tens of thousands of distinct CDR3 sequences, more than 7% seen once. Time point reported: sample taken at primary tumor resection. Unsorted tumor, nontumor lung tissue or cryopreserved PBMC supplied the whole RNA. Specimen: PBMCs, collected at surgery. The receptors derive from a female donor with early-stage non-small cell lung cancer.

This clonotype has a handful of counts. The J gene is TRBJ2-7, the V gene TRBV28; either TRBD1 or TRBD2 may fit D (6 bases each). CDR1 is MDHEN and CDR2 is SYDVKM in the germline V gene. V lost 5 bases to trimming and J lost 3 bases, with 11 bases between them. CDR3 length: 13 residues. DNA for the CDR3: TGTGCCAGCAGTGGGGGGCCGGGCTACGAGCAGTACTTC. Residues: CASSGGPGYEQYF.

This clonotype was observed at least ten times. The junction and the germline gene differ at one end; a read error may be behind it. This sequence joins TRBV12-3 or TRBV12-4 and TRBJ2-1, with D possibly TRBD2 on 6 matching bases. This CDR3 is 13 amino acids long. The CDR3 bases are TGTGCCAGCAGCTTAGGGGACTTCAATGAGCAGTTCTTC. This sequence encodes CASSLGDFNEQFF.

This clonotype appeared a few times. The chain carries TRBV2 and TRBJ1-5; 10 bases agree with TRBD1. Trimming removed 7 bases from V and 2 bases from J; junction bases left unmatched: 5. Germline values: CDR1 SNHLY, CDR2 FYNNEI. The CDR3 runs 15 residues. CDR3: CASKTGTGGNQPQHF. CDR3 nucleotide sequence: TGTGCCAGCAAGACAGGGACAGGGGGCAATCAGCCCCAGCATTTT.

V gene TRBV7-3 combines with J gene TRBJ2-5, with D hard to call. Germline CDR1 is SGHTA and CDR2 is FQGTGA. Between the trimmed V and J ends, which lost 2 bases and 0 bases, there was a span of 10 bases. The CDR3 runs to 15 residues. The CDR3 nucleotides are TGTGCCAGCAGCTTAGGGAATGCGTACCAAGAGACCCAGTACTTC. Its protein is CASSLGNAYQETQYF.

This chain joins TRBV20-1 and TRBJ1-6; 10 bases are a match to TRBD1. J was trimmed by 1 base and V by 3 bases; bases with no gene match: 3. Germline CDR1 DFQATT, CDR2 SNEGSKA (reference sequence). The CDR3 is 16 amino acids. CDR3 region: CSARGTGESYNSPLHF. CDR3 in DNA: TGCAGTGCTAGGGGGACAGGGGAATCCTATAATTCACCCCTCCACTTT.

The J gene is TRBJ1-1, the V gene TRBV3-1, with D unresolved. Per the germline V gene, CDR1 is LGHDT and CDR2 is YNNKEL (reference sequence). V shed 4 bases and J shed 1 base, with 10 bases lying between them. This CDR3 has 14 amino acids. The CDR3 is CASSLAAANTEAFF. The DNA for the CDR3 is TGTGCCAGCAGCCTGGCGGCGGCGAACACTGAAGCTTTCTTT.

The V and J genes are TRBV20-1 and TRBJ1-2, with D possibly matching TRBD1 (5 bases). In germline, CDR1 is DFQATT, CDR2 SNEGSKA (reference sequence). The CDR3 covers 15 residues. Trimming removed 0 bases from V and 8 bases from J, with 19 bases in between. The CDR3 DNA sequence: TGCAGTGCTAGAGATAGAAGGGGCGGCCCTATCGGCTACACCTTC. This gives the protein CSARDRRGGPIGYTF.

This clonotype has only a few counts. The chain joins TRBV5-1 to TRBJ2-5; TRBD1 or TRBD2 may be the D gene (5 bases each). Germline V gene sequence: CDR1 SGHRS, CDR2 YFSETQ. The CDR3 loop spans 15 amino acids. Trimming pared 2 bases from V and 4 bases from J, leaving 15 bases between. In nucleotides, the CDR3 is TGCGCCAGCAGCTTTCAGGGTTTGGGACCAGAGACCCAGTACTTC. Translating it yields CASSFQGLGPETQYF.

In this sample, this clonotype turned up many times. V gene TRBV5-5 combines with J gene TRBJ1-1, with D hard to call. Trimming shortened V by 1 base and J by 0 bases, and 7 bases separated the two germline ends. This CDR3 has 14 residues. The germline CDR1 and CDR2 sequences are SGHKS and YYEKEE (reference sequence). This CDR3 is CASSLNSLNTEAFF. The CDR3 coding sequence is TGTGCCAGCAGCTTGAACAGCCTGAACACTGAAGCTTTCTTT.

V is TRBV23-1 and J is TRBJ2-4, with unresolved D. TRBV23-1 belongs to the ORF category, with a function that is uncertain. The CDR3 consists of 16 residues. The ends were cut back, 3 bases at V and 0 bases at J, with 12 bases in the middle. CDR3 loop: CASSQPKQLAKNIQYF. The CDR3 DNA sequence: TGCGCCAGCAGTCAGCCCAAACAACTAGCCAAAAACATTCAGTACTTC.

This clonotype has a handful of counts. The V call is TRBV5-4, the J call TRBJ1-2; TRBD1 might be the D (6 bases). The germline gives CDR1 SGHNT, CDR2 YYREEE (reference sequence). The CDR3 has 13 amino acids. V lost 0 bases, J lost 6 bases, and 9 bases lay in between. DNA of the CDR3: TGTGCCAGCAGCTTGGACAGGGTGGATGGCTACACCTTC. It specifies CASSLDRVDGYTF.

This clonotype showed up many times. The chain employs TRBV5-1 and TRBJ2-7; the match to TRBD2 covers 12 bases. V shed 4 bases and J 4 bases; nucleotides not matched to a gene: 9. This CDR3 has 16 amino acids. CDR1 is SGHRS and CDR2 is YFSETQ in the germline V gene. CDR3 coding DNA: TGCGCCAGCAGCAACGCTCAGACTAGCGGGAGTTACGAGCAGTACTTC. This encodes CASSNAQTSGSYEQYF.

This clonotype turned up a few times. V is TRBV3-1 and J is TRBJ1-1; D might be TRBD1 (5 bases). The CDR3 consists of 15 residues. The germline V gene encodes CDR1 LGHDT and CDR2 YNNKEL (reference sequence). V was trimmed by 4 bases and J by 5 bases, leaving 17 bases between them. The CDR3 sequence: CASSPRADGGTEAFF. The CDR3 coding sequence is TGTGCCAGCAGCCCAAGGGCGGACGGGGGAACTGAAGCTTTCTTT. The full variable domain, its missing parts supplied by reference TRBV3-1 and TRBJ1-1, is DTAVSQTPKYLVTQMGNDKSIKCEQNLGHDTMYWYKQDSKKFLKIMFSYNNKELIINETVPNRFSPKSPDKAHLNLHINSLELGDSAVYFCASSPRADGGTEAFFGQGTRLTVV.

At least ten counts were recorded for this clonotype. The V call is TRBV18, the J call TRBJ2-3; D not certain. Trimming removed 0 bases from V and 2 bases from J, with 9 bases in between. Germline V CDR1 and CDR2: KGHSH, LQKENI. The length of the CDR3 is 15 residues. CDR3 protein: CASSPPYGVTDTQYF. CDR3 nucleotide sequence: TGTGCCAGCTCACCACCGTACGGAGTCACAGATACGCAGTATTTT.

This clonotype appeared many times. This sequence joins TRBV10-3 and TRBJ2-7, with D perhaps matching TRBD2 (5 bases). V lost 6 bases and J 4 bases, leaving 7 bases between the germline ends. CDR1 is ENHRY, CDR2 SYGVKD, per germline. This CDR3 has 11 amino acids. CDR3 loop: CAISEGYEQYF. The DNA for the CDR3 is TGTGCCATCAGCGAGGGTTACGAGCAGTACTTC.